These 28 T cell receptor beta chains share one sample of origin, sequenced in a study of identical twins. MiXCR was run by TCRdb on the 5' RACE reads, yielding one entry per CDR3 protein. The data contain a few hundred thousand distinct CDR3 sequences, around an eighth of them singletons. The sample was also reused in another study, on yellow fever vaccine responses in identical twins.

The sample consisted of CD4+ T cells sorted from blood. Receptors originate from a woman aged 18-29 years in good health.

The V gene is TRBV7-2, the J gene TRBJ2-2, with a weak D call TRBD1 (6 bases). The CDR3 contains 16 residues. Germline V lookup: CDR1 SGHTA, CDR2 FQGNSA. Trimming left V 5 bases short and J 7 bases short, with 20 bases between. The CDR3 DNA reads as TGTGCCAGCAGCCCGCTCCAGGGGTCCCCCAACGGGGAGCTGTTTTTT. Protein: CASSPLQGSPNGELFF.

V is TRBV29-1 and J is TRBJ2-3; 9 bases match TRBD2. The CDR3 runs to 15 residues. V lost 6 bases to trimming and J lost 2 bases; unmatched junction nucleotides: 9. Germline V gives CDR1 SQVTM, CDR2 ANQGSEA. The CDR3 DNA reads as TGCAGCGTCCCAAGACTAGCGGAGATCACAGATACGCAGTATTTT. Its translation: CSVPRLAEITDTQYF.

This clonotype showed up just a few times. The CDR3 is CAWRDRWLEQYF. The CDR3 DNA follows: TGTGCCTGGAGGGACAGGTGGCTCGAGCAGTACTTC. The chain employs TRBV30 and TRBJ2-7; 7 positions agree with TRBD1. Germline V gives CDR1 GTSNPN, CDR2 SVGIG (reference sequence). V was pared by 3 bases and J by 6 bases, with 5 bases of the junction left unmatched. The CDR3 totals 12 residues. Based on the CDR3 plus reference TRBV30 and TRBJ2-7, the full variable domain is SQTIHQWPATLVQPVGSPLSLECTVEGTSNPNLYWYRQAAGRGLQLLFYSVGIGQISSEVPQNLSASRPQDRQFILSSKKLLLSDSGFYLCAWRDRWLEQYFGPGTRLTVT.

The rearrangement links TRBV5-6 to TRBJ2-1; 8 bases line up with TRBD2. V was pared by 6 bases and J by 6 bases, with 11 bases of the junction left unmatched. The CDR3 spans 15 residues. Germline V gene lookup returns CDR1 SGHDT and CDR2 YYEEEE. CDR3 sequence (DNA): TGTGCCAGCACCCGGCGGGGGGCAGGGAGCAATGAGCAGTTCTTC. As protein: CASTRRGAGSNEQFF.

This clonotype has just a few counts. The chain employs TRBV28 and TRBJ2-3, with D unclear. Trimming stripped 3 bases from V and 1 base from J, with 17 bases between. Germline V gene data show CDR1 as MDHEN and CDR2 as SYDVKM. The CDR3 contains 17 residues. The CDR3 DNA sequence: TGTGCCAGCAGTTTGTTACAGAAACTCCTCCGCACAGATACGCAGTATTTT. Translating gives CASSLLQKLLRTDTQYF. The full variable domain, in which reference TRBV28 and TRBJ2-3 provide the parts outside the CDR3, is DVKVTQSSRYLVKRTGEKVFLECVQDMDHENMFWYRQDPGLGLRLIYFSYDVKMKEKGDIPEGYSVSREKKERFSLILESASTNQTSMYLCASSLLQKLLRTDTQYFGPGTRLTVL.

This clonotype was seen only a few times. The CDR3 here is CASSLAGLADSYNEQFF. DNA of the CDR3: TGTGCCAGCAGCTTAGCAGGGCTAGCGGATTCCTACAATGAGCAGTTCTTC. V gene TRBV7-9 combines with J gene TRBJ2-1; 7 positions match TRBD2. The CDR3 loop spans 17 amino acids. The trim removed 0 bases at V and 1 base at J, leaving 6 bases unmatched. Germline CDR1 and CDR2: SEHNR and FQNEAQ (reference sequence).

There are a few counts of this clonotype. The gene calls are TRBV5-1 and TRBJ2-7; 8 bases are shared with TRBD1. There are 14 residues in the CDR3. Trimming at V came to 4 bases and at J to 0 bases, leaving 3 bases not matched to a gene. From germline, CDR1 is SGHRS and CDR2 YFSETQ. For the CDR3, the DNA is TGCGCCAGCAGCGCCCAGGGGGCCTCCTACGAGCAGTACTTC. This sequence encodes CASSAQGASYEQYF.

The chain carries TRBV14 and TRBJ2-1; TRBD1 matches 7 bases. Germline assignment: CDR1 SGHDN and CDR2 FVKESK. The CDR3 runs 15 residues. The ends lost 2 bases at V and 4 bases at J; junction bases unmatched: 5. In DNA form, the CDR3 reads TGTGCCAGCAGCCAAAGGACGGACAGGTACAATGAGCAGTTCTTC. Protein sequence: CASSQRTDRYNEQFF.

The V call is TRBV20-1, the J call TRBJ2-5, with TRBD1 matching 8 bases. The CDR3 spans 14 residues. The V gene end was trimmed by 5 bases and the J gene end by 5 bases; junction bases not matched to a gene: 10. CDR1 and CDR2 from the germline V gene are DFQATT and SNEGSKA (reference sequence). CDR3 sequence: CSAQRQGIMETQYF. The CDR3, as DNA: TGCAGTGCTCAGAGACAGGGGATAATGGAGACCCAGTACTTC.

This clonotype was seen ten or more times. V is TRBV10-3 and J is TRBJ1-2; tentatively, D is TRBD1 (5 bases). Trimming took 3 bases from V and 8 from J, leaving 13 bases between them. CDR1 is ENHRY, CDR2 SYGVKD, per germline. CDR3 length equals 13 residues. The CDR3 sequence: CAISESAGYGYTF. CDR3 DNA sequence: TGTGCCATCAGTGAATCGGCAGGGTACGGCTACACCTTC.

V and J are TRBV5-4 and TRBJ2-1, with a tentative D call TRBD2 (6 bases). Germline CDR1 reads SGHNT; CDR2 reads YYREEE (reference sequence). V lost 4 bases to trimming and J lost 5 bases, with 16 bases between them. The CDR3 contains 15 residues. Here the CDR3 reads CASSRGGGNDNEQFF. The CDR3 DNA follows: TGTGCCAGCAGCCGTGGGGGAGGTAATGACAATGAGCAGTTCTTC.

V is TRBV23-1 and J is TRBJ1-1; 7 bases match TRBD1. TRBV23-1 is known as an ORF, though its function is uncertain. The CDR3 contains 16 residues. With V trimmed by 2 bases and J by 5 bases, 11 bases remained unmatched. CDR3 in amino acids: CASSQTQCRGLTEAFF. The DNA of the CDR3 is TGCGCCAGCAGTCAAACACAATGTAGGGGGCTGACTGAAGCTTTCTTT.

This clonotype turned up a few times. J is TRBJ1-4 and V is TRBV18; D call uncertain. The CDR3 contains 15 residues. CDR1 is KGHSH, CDR2 LQKENI, per germline. V shed 2 bases and J shed 3 bases, with 10 bases lying between them. The CDR3 is CASSPTYNSNEKLFF. As DNA, the CDR3 is TGTGCCAGCTCACCAACTTACAATTCTAATGAAAAACTGTTTTTT.

This clonotype occurred a few times. The chain has TRBV5-1 and TRBJ2-1, with TRBD2 identical over 9 bases. This CDR3 has 15 amino acids. The junction had 7 bases not matched to a gene; V was cut back by 7 bases and J by 2 bases. CDR1 is SGHRS and CDR2 is YFSETQ in the germline V gene. The CDR3 bases are TGCGCCAGCCGAGCGGGGGGCGAAACCTACAATGAGCAGTTCTTC. This gives the protein CASRAGGETYNEQFF.

The rearrangement joins TRBV2 to TRBJ2-7, with D possibly being TRBD1 (6 bases). Deletions cut 6 bases from V and 1 base from J, with 13 bases between. Per the germline V gene, CDR1 is SNHLY and CDR2 is FYNNEI. This CDR3 is 14 amino acids long. CDR3 amino acids: CASRQQGQSYEQYF. The CDR3 nucleotides are TGTGCCAGCAGACAACAGGGTCAGTCCTACGAGCAGTACTTC.

The gene calls are TRBV28 and TRBJ1-5; D remains unclear. The germline V gene has CDR1 MDHEN and CDR2 SYDVKM. The CDR3 loop spans 15 amino acids. Trimming stripped 6 bases from V and 4 bases from J, with 16 bases between. CDR3 amino acids: CASRLDGLYNQPQHF. The CDR3 DNA reads TGTGCCAGCAGACTCGACGGACTGTATAATCAGCCCCAGCATTTT. The full variable domain, its missing parts supplied by reference TRBV28 and TRBJ1-5, is DVKVTQSSRYLVKRTGEKVFLECVQDMDHENMFWYRQDPGLGLRLIYFSYDVKMKEKGDIPEGYSVSREKKERFSLILESASTNQTSMYLCASRLDGLYNQPQHFGDGTRLSIL.

This chain connects TRBV5-1 to TRBJ2-1, with TRBD1 matching over 9 bases. The length of the CDR3 is 16 residues. Trimming removed 4 bases from V and 7 bases from J; junction bases left unmatched: 12. CDR1 and CDR2 (germline): SGHRS, YFSETQ. CDR3 sequence reads: CASSLREDRGRNEQFF. The CDR3 region has the DNA TGCGCCAGCAGCCTCCGTGAGGACAGGGGTAGAAATGAGCAGTTCTTC. The full variable domain, its missing parts supplied by reference TRBV5-1 and TRBJ2-1, is KAGVTQTPRYLIKTRGQQVTLSCSPISGHRSVSWYQQTPGQGLQFLFEYFSETQRNKGNFPGRFSGRQFSNSRSEMNVSTLELGDSALYLCASSLREDRGRNEQFFGPGTRLTVL.

The V and J genes are TRBV7-9 and TRBJ1-6; 8 nucleotides agree with TRBD1. The CDR3 has 15 residues. With 5 bases clipped from V and 9 bases from J, the junction kept 9 bases outside the gene matches. Looked up from germline, CDR1 is SEHNR and CDR2 is FQNEAQ (reference sequence). The CDR3 loop reads CASSPGQGLTSPLHF. CDR3 DNA sequence: TGTGCCAGCAGCCCCGGACAGGGATTAACTTCACCCCTCCACTTT.

This clonotype was counted only a few times. The V and J genes are TRBV14 and TRBJ2-1, with D possibly TRBD2 on 7 matching bases. V dropped 6 bases and J dropped 7 bases, with 16 bases sitting between them. There are 14 residues in the CDR3. CDR1 SGHDN and CDR2 FVKESK come from the germline V gene. The CDR3 reads CASRSRGPGNEQFF. The DNA of the CDR3 is TGTGCCAGCAGGTCGCGGGGGCCAGGGAATGAGCAGTTCTTC.

This clonotype was observed a handful of times. The chain combines TRBV6-1 with TRBJ2-1; 14 bases match TRBD2. Losses at the gene ends were 4 bases for V and 9 bases for J; bases not matched to a gene: 8. CDR1 and CDR2 (germline): MNHNS, SASEGT. The CDR3 loop spans 16 amino acids. The CDR3 protein is CASSVVTSGGASEQFF. The DNA for the CDR3 is TGTGCCAGCAGTGTAGTGACTAGCGGGGGGGCCAGTGAGCAGTTCTTC.

The table lists this clonotype with many counts. The chain employs TRBV5-1 and TRBJ2-7; 7 bases align to TRBD1. Germline V CDR1 and CDR2: SGHRS, YFSETQ. V trimming: 3 bases; J trimming: 4 bases; junction bases outside the gene matches: 7. The CDR3 loop spans 14 amino acids. The CDR3 sequence: CASSYDRERYEQYF. The CDR3 nucleotides are TGCGCCAGCAGCTACGACAGGGAAAGGTACGAGCAGTACTTC.

This clonotype turned up a few times. This chain connects TRBV5-6 to TRBJ1-6; tentative D call: TRBD1 (6 bases). The V end was cut by 3 bases, the J end by 7 bases, with 17 bases between. From germline, CDR1 is SGHDT and CDR2 YYEEEE. This CDR3 has 16 residues. CDR3 protein: CASSSNRVSSNSPLHF. The CDR3 DNA reads as TGTGCCAGCAGCTCCAACAGGGTGTCCTCCAATTCACCCCTCCACTTT. Using reference TRBV5-6 and TRBJ1-6 for the parts outside the CDR3, the full variable domain is DAGVTQSPTHLIKTRGQQVTLRCSPKSGHDTVSWYQQALGQGPQFIFQYYEEEERQRGNFPDRFSGHQFPNYSSELNVNALLLGDSALYLCASSSNRVSSNSPLHFGNGTRLTVT.

The sample holds a few counts of this clonotype. The genes are TRBV5-1 and TRBJ2-3; D ambiguous. V was cut by 0 bases and J by 0 bases, with 8 bases left in between. Germline V lookup: CDR1 SGHRS, CDR2 YFSETQ. This CDR3 has 15 amino acids. CDR3 DNA sequence: TGCGCCAGCAGCTTGGCAAGAGCTAGCACAGATACGCAGTATTTT. Its translation is CASSLARASTDTQYF.

This chain uses TRBV7-2 with TRBJ2-5; a possible D gene is TRBD2 (6 bases). The CDR3 is made up of 15 amino acids. Germline CDR1 is SGHTA and CDR2 is FQGNSA. The V end lost 1 base, the J end lost 7 bases, and 16 bases lay between the germline ends. The CDR3 coding sequence is TGTGCCAGCAGCTTAGTGAGGCGGGACTTCGGGACCCAGTACTTC. Translated: CASSLVRRDFGTQYF.

V gene TRBV20-1 combines with J gene TRBJ2-1, with a possible D match to TRBD2 (6 bases). From germline, CDR1 is DFQATT and CDR2 SNEGSKA (reference sequence). V lost 6 bases and J lost 0, with 12 bases in between. The CDR3 runs 14 residues. CDR3 sequence: CSAAGTDSYNEQFF. Here the CDR3 DNA reads TGCAGTGCAGCAGGGACTGACTCCTACAATGAGCAGTTCTTC.

This clonotype was counted a few times. J is TRBJ2-1 and V is TRBV11-3; D is possibly TRBD1 or TRBD2 (6 bases each). Looked up from germline, CDR1 is SGHNT and CDR2 is YENEEA. The CDR3 runs 14 residues. The ends were cut back, 2 bases at V and 7 bases at J, with 12 bases in the middle. Written as DNA, the CDR3 is TGTGCCAGCAGCTTAACGCAGGGGAGGAATGAGCAGTTCTTC. This sequence encodes CASSLTQGRNEQFF.

This clonotype was seen only a few times. The rearrangement links TRBV28 to TRBJ2-3; either TRBD1 or TRBD2 may fit D (5 bases each). V gave up 4 bases and J gave up 4 bases, with 12 bases separating them. Germline CDR1 is MDHEN and CDR2 is SYDVKM. The CDR3 runs to 14 residues. CDR3 amino acids: CASSSGKGSDTQYF. CDR3 sequence (DNA): TGTGCCAGCAGTTCCGGGAAGGGGTCAGATACGCAGTATTTT.

The chain employs TRBV9 and TRBJ1-4, with unresolved D. The V end lost 0 bases, the J end lost 6 bases, and 15 bases lay between the germline ends. This CDR3 has 16 residues. Germline CDR1 is SGDLS and CDR2 is YYNGEE. The DNA of the CDR3 is TGTGCCAGCAGCGTAGGACACTCCGCCTTGGATGAAAAACTGTTTTTT. It yields the protein CASSVGHSALDEKLFF. Variable domain in full (rest from reference TRBV9 and TRBJ1-4): DSGVTQTPKHLITATGQRVTLRCSPRSGDLSVYWYQQSLDQGLQFLIQYYNGEERAKGNILERFSAQQFPDLHSELNLSSLELGDSALYFCASSVGHSALDEKLFFGSGTQLSVL.